These 5 T cell receptor beta chains were all obtained from the same sample, sequenced in a study of graft-versus-host responses after intestinal transplantation. Some clones are missing from TCRdb's copy, which holds only in-frame ones; the method was immunoSEQ multiplex PCR. The table records approximately 130,000 clones, around 90% of them present only once. These receptors have no identified antigens. The sequenced sample was unstimulated CD4+ T cells sorted from spleen or lymph node cells, obtained before intestinal transplant. These receptors all come from a human donor who received an intestinal transplant.

The V call is TRBV7-2, the J call TRBJ2-7; the D is unclear. Germline values: CDR1 SGHTA, CDR2 FQGNSA. The CDR3 has 15 residues. The V gene lost 5 bases and the J gene lost 3 bases, with 17 bases spanning the gap. This CDR3 reads CASSRYRQVDYEQYF. The CDR3 DNA reads TGTGCCAGCAGCCGATACCGACAAGTTGACTACGAGCAGTACTTC.

This chain joins TRBV4-2 and TRBJ2-5; possible D gene TRBD1, 6 bases. The CDR3 covers 12 residues. V was pared by 4 bases and J by 5 bases, with 8 bases between. Germline lookup yields CDR1 LGHNA and CDR2 YNFKEQ. This CDR3 reads CASSRGPETQYF. In DNA, the CDR3 is TGTGCCAGCAGCCGGGGGCCGGAGACCCAGTACTTC.

The rearrangement uses TRBV7-9 and TRBJ1-1, with D unresolved. Per the germline V gene, CDR1 is SEHNR and CDR2 is FQNEAQ (reference sequence). V was shortened by 0 bases and J by 5 bases, with 13 bases between the two germline ends. The length of the CDR3 is 15 residues. CDR3 sequence (DNA): TGTGCCAGCAGCTTAGCCGGCGGAGAATGGACTGAAGCTTTCTTT. Translated, it gives CASSLAGGEWTEAFF.

This clone has only one observation. The gene calls are TRBV5-4 and TRBJ1-1; no clear D gene. In germline, CDR1 is SGHNT, CDR2 YYREEE (reference sequence). The CDR3 is 16 amino acids. V shed 3 bases and J shed 0 bases, with 15 bases lying between them. The CDR3 spells CASSSFSDVLNTEAFF. Written as DNA, the CDR3 is TGTGCCAGCAGCTCGTTTTCGGACGTGCTGAACACTGAAGCTTTCTTT.

As DNA, the CDR3 is TGTGCCAGCTCTATTCGGGACTCTGGAAACACCATATATTTT. Translation gives CASSIRDSGNTIYF. J is TRBJ1-3 and V is TRBV9; D is unclear. CDR1 is SGDLS, CDR2 YYNGEE, per germline. The V end lost 7 bases, the J end lost 0 bases, and 11 bases lay between the germline ends. CDR3 length equals 14 residues.